What follows is one T cell receptor beta chain and its context. This clonotype came up a few times. The specificity of this receptor is unknown. No base-level quality is on record; no much larger clone is a single base apart. V and J lose 1 base and 10 bases, and a span of 16 bases separates them. From a lookup of the germline V gene, CDR1 and CDR2 are SGHAT and FQNNGV. The CDR3 contains 14 residues, cysteine and phenylalanine counted. Only the CDR3 part of the read is kept: 42 bases, read in frame from the first base. Explained via the paper, the treatment or condition label denotes: live attenuated yellow fever vaccine strain. Two biological replicates of bulk PBMCs were collected at each blood-draw timepoint. PBMCs were isolated from peripheral blood using a standard Ficoll-Paque protocol. RNA was extracted with TriZol from bulk PBMCs, CD4 and CD8 fractions, and dextramer-positive and dextramer-negative fractions.

TCR cDNA was synthesized by 5'RACE template switching, which introduced a universal primer site and unique molecular identifiers. Priming for cDNA synthesis came from both the TCR alpha and TCR beta constant segments. Libraries were amplified in two PCR steps, with sample barcodes and sequencing adapters added in the second step. Sequencing of the libraries was done on either Illumina HiSeq 2500 (2x100 bp) or NovaSeq (2x150 bp). As for how the authors treated the data: Reads were demultiplexed and collapsed into UMI consensus sequences with MIGEC, and V(D)J alignment was performed with MiXCR. Clonotypes responding to the vaccine were identified with edgeR on replicate PBMC samples, with the criteria of FDR below 0.01 and a log2 fold change above 5 up to day 15. Each bulk clonotype was labeled CD4 or CD8 based on which sequenced repertoire, CD4 or CD8, contained the clonotype at higher abundance. The public reads were run again by TCRdb, first through fastp at Q25 and then through MiXCR, and only productive beta chains were kept. When rows share a CDR3 protein, they turn into one entry using the most common DNA and genes. TCRdb's processing, not the authors', yielded these V and J calls. The sample yields 500,000 to 650,000 distinct CDR3 sequences; approximately 13% were counted once. Jointly, the top ten make up just under 15% of the sample.

This entry is derived from a study of T cells after yellow fever vaccination (dated by TCRdb to about 2019). Turning to the overall study: Libraries from fractions with low cell numbers were prepared with the SMART-Seq v4 Ultra Low Input RNA kit. To follow T-cell clones before and after primary and booster YFV17D yellow fever vaccination, bulk TCR alpha and beta repertoires were sequenced over time. Blood samples were taken at several timepoints before and after primary and secondary immunization, and bulk PBMC replicates and cell subsets were isolated. The cohort comprised two healthy male donors, one aged 18 to 30 and one aged 30 to 40 years.

Results the study describes overall, beyond this receptor: Because the study included only a couple of donors, the extent to which the findings can be generalized is limited. The secondary T-cell response was found to be weaker but faster than the primary response, with a peak reached on day 5 rather than on day 15. A small fraction of clonotypes appeared in both the CD4 and CD8 compartments, likely as a result of convergent recombination. Because abundant contaminating clonotypes from the bulk population could be contained in FACS-sorted repertoires, computational filtering was required. Most clones expanded after primary vaccination (almost 97% of CD4 and approximately 86% of CD8) were re-detected after the booster, suggesting that broad memory maintenance occurred.

Material: PBMCs, obtained on the day of the yellow fever booster vaccination. Recombination linked TRBV11-2 to TRBJ2-5; the D gene cannot be named for sure. The sequence was obtained from a man younger than 45 who received the YFV17D yellow fever vaccine. The sequenced DNA is TGTGCCAGCAGCTTAGTAGGTCTTCCCAATGACCAGTACTTC. Its coded protein is CASSLVGLPNDQYF.